This T cell receptor beta chain is drawn from a study of blood T cell repertoires in COVID-19. This table comes from immunoSEQ multiplex PCR, and its TCRdb copy is limited to in-frame clones, with some not included. The top ten hold 10% of the sample, which has 390,000 or so clones, 70% to 90% seen once. Trimming removed 3 bases from V and 4 bases from J; junction bases left unmatched: 11. The CDR3 is 16 amino acids. The germline gives CDR1 KGHSH, CDR2 LQKENI. This receptor was taken from a woman in her thirties with COVID-19, enrolled during active disease. Sequencing used peripheral blood. The chain uses TRBV18 and TRBJ2-7, with TRBD1 identical over 8 bases. Here the CDR3 DNA reads TGTGCCAGCTCACCTGAACAGACAGGGGTTAGTTACGAGCAGTACTTC. Protein: CASSPEQTGVSYEQYF.